This T cell receptor beta chain stems from a study of T cell responses to AZD1222 COVID-19 vaccine. Study-wide results and limits: Repertoires in all cases were sampled only once the peak T cell response had passed. Donors skewed white British and female; clonal diversity was possibly underestimated. Reports indicate that nearly half of spike-specific TCRs are directed at unmutated variant regions. Spike-specific TCR breadth rose after two AZD1222 doses, and depth rose as well.

Germline loops: CDR1 LGHNA, CDR2 YSLEER. The CDR3 contains 16 residues. V was trimmed by 0 bases and J by 4 bases, leaving 12 bases between them. With regard to this clone: Its antigen is not identified.

The data were produced by immunoSEQ multiplex PCR, yet TCRdb's version contains in-frame clones alone and is incomplete. The profile shows under 80,000 clones, 70% to 90% of them singletons. The chain employs TRBV4-3 and TRBJ1-4; D is undetermined. Sequenced here: peripheral blood, sampled 28 days after the second AZD1222 dose. The clonotype comes from an adult who received the AZD1222 COVID-19 vaccine. CDR3 in DNA: TGCGCCAGCAGCCAAGATCTCGCGGATCTTAATGAAAAACTGTTTTTT. Amino acids: CASSQDLADLNEKLFF.